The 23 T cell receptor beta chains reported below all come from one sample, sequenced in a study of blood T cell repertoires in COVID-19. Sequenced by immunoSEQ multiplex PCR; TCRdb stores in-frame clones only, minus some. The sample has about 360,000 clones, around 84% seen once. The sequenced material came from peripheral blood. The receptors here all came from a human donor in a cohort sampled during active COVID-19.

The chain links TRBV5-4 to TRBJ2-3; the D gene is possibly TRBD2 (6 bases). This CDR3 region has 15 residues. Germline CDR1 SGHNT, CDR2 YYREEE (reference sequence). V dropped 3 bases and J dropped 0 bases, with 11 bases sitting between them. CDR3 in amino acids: CASSWDSPSTDTQYF. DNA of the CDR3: TGTGCCAGCAGCTGGGACTCCCCTAGCACAGATACGCAGTATTTT.

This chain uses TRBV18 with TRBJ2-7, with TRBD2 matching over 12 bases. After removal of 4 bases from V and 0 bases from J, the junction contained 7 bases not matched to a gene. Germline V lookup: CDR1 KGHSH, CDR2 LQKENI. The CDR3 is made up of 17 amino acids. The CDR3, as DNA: TGTGCCAGCTCACTGGGGACTAGCGGGTCCAGCTCCTACGAGCAGTACTTC. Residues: CASSLGTSGSSSYEQYF.

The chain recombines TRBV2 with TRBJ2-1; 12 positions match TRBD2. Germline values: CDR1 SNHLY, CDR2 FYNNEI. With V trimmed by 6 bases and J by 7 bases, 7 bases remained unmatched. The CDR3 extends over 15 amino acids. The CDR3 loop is CASSSLAGGPNEQFF. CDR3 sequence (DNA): TGTGCCAGCAGCTCACTAGCGGGGGGCCCAAATGAGCAGTTCTTC. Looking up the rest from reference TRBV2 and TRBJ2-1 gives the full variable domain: EPEVTQTPSHQVTQMGQEVILRCVPISNHLYFYWYRQILGQKVEFLVSFYNNEISEKSEIFDDQFSVERPDGSNFTLKIRSTKLEDSAMYFCASSSLAGGPNEQFFGPGTRLTVL.

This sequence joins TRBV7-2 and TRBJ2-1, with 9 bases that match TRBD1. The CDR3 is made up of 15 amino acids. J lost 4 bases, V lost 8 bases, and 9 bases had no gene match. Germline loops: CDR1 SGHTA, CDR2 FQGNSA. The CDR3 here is CASRQGTGRYNEQFF. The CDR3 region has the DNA TGTGCCAGCCGACAAGGGACAGGGCGTTACAATGAGCAGTTCTTC.

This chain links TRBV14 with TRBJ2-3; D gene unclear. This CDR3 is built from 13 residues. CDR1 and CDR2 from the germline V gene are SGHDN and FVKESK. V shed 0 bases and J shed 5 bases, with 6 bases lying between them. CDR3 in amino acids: CASSQDPGDTQYF. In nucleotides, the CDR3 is TGTGCCAGCAGCCAAGATCCCGGAGATACGCAGTATTTT. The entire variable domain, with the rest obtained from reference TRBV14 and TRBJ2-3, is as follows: EAGVTQFPSHSVIEKGQTVTLRCDPISGHDNLYWYRRVMGKEIKFLLHFVKESKQDESGMPNNRFLAERTGGTYSTLKVQPAELEDSGVYFCASSQDPGDTQYFGPGTRLTVL.

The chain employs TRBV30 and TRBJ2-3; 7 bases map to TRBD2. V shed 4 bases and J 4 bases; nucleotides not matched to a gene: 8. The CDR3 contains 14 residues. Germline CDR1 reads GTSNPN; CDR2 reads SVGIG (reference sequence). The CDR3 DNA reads TGTGCCTGGAACGGCGGGAGTACGCCAGATACGCAGTATTTT. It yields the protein CAWNGGSTPDTQYF.

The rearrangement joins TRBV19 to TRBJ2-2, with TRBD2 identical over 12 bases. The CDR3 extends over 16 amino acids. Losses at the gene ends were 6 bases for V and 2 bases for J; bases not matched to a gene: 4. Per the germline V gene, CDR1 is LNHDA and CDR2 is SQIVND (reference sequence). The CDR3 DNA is TGTGCCAGTAGAGAACTAGCGGGGGGAAACACCGGGGAGCTGTTTTTT. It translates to CASRELAGGNTGELFF. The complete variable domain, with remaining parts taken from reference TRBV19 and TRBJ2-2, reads DGGITQSPKYLFRKEGQNVTLSCEQNLNHDAMYWYRQDPGQGLRLIYYSQIVNDFQKGDIAEGYSVSREKKESFPLTVTSAQKNPTAFYLCASRELAGGNTGELFFGEGSRLTVL.

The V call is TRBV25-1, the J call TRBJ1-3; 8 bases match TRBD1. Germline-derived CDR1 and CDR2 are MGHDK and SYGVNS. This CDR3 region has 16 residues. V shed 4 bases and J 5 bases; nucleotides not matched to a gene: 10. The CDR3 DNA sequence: TGTGCCAGCAGTGCTCACAATCAGGGGGCGCGAAACACCATATATTTT. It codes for CASSAHNQGARNTIYF.

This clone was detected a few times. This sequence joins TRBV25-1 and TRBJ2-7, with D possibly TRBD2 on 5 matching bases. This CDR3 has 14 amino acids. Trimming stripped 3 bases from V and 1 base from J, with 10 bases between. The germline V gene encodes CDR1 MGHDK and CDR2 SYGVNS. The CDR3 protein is CASSEPGMSYEQYF. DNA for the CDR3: TGTGCCAGCAGTGAGCCCGGGATGTCCTACGAGCAGTACTTC.

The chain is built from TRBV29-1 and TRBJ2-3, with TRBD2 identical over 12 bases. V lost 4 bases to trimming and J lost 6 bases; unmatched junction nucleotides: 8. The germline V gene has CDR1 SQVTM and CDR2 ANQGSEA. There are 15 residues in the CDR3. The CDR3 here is CSVGVRLAGADTQYF. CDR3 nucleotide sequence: TGCAGCGTTGGCGTTAGACTAGCGGGGGCTGATACGCAGTATTTT.

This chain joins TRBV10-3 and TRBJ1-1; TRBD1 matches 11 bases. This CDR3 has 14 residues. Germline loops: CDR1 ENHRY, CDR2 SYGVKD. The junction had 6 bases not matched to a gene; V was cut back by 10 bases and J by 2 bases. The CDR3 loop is CATVGQGANTEAFF. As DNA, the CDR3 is TGTGCCACCGTAGGACAGGGGGCAAACACTGAAGCTTTCTTT.

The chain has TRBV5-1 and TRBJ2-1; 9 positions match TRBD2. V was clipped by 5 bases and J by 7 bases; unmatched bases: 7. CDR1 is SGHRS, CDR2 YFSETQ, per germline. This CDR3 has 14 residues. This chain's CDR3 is CASSIAGDVNEQFF. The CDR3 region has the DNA TGCGCCAGCAGTATAGCGGGAGACGTAAATGAGCAGTTCTTC. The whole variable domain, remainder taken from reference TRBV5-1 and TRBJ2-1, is KAGVTQTPRYLIKTRGQQVTLSCSPISGHRSVSWYQQTPGQGLQFLFEYFSETQRNKGNFPGRFSGRQFSNSRSEMNVSTLELGDSALYLCASSIAGDVNEQFFGPGTRLTVL.

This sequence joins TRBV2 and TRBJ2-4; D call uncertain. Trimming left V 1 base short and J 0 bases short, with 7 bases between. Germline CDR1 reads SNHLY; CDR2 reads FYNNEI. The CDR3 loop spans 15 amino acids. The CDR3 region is CASSEDLLAKNIQYF. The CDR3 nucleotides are TGTGCCAGCAGTGAAGATCTGTTAGCCAAAAACATTCAGTACTTC.

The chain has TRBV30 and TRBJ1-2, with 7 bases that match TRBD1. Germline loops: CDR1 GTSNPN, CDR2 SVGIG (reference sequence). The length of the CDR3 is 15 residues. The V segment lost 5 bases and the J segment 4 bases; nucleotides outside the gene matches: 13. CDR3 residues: CAWAPLTGTVYGYTF. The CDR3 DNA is TGTGCCTGGGCTCCTTTGACAGGGACAGTCTATGGCTACACCTTC.

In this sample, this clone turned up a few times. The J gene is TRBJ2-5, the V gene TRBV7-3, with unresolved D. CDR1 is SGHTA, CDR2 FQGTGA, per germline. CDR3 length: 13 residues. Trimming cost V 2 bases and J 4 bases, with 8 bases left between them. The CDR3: CASSLGPRETQYF. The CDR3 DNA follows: TGTGCCAGCAGCTTAGGGCCGCGAGAGACCCAGTACTTC.

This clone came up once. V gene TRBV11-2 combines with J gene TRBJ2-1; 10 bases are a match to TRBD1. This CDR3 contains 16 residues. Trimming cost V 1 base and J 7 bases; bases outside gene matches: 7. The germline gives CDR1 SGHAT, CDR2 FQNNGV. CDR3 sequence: CASSLVAGQGRNEQFF. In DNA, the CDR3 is TGTGCCAGCAGCTTAGTGGCGGGACAGGGGAGGAATGAGCAGTTCTTC. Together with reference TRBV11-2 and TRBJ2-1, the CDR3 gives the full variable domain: EAGVAQSPRYKIIEKRQSVAFWCNPISGHATLYWYQQILGQGPKLLIQFQNNGVVDDSQLPKDRFSAERLKGVDSTLKIQPAKLEDSAVYLCASSLVAGQGRNEQFFGPGTRLTVL.

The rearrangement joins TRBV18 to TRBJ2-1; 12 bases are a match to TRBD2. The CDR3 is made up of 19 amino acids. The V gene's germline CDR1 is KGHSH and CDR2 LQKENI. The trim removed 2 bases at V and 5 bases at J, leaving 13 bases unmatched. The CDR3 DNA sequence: TGTGCCAGCTCACCAGTTCGGCTAGCGGGAGGGCCTACCCACAATGAGCAGTTCTTC. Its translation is CASSPVRLAGGPTHNEQFF.

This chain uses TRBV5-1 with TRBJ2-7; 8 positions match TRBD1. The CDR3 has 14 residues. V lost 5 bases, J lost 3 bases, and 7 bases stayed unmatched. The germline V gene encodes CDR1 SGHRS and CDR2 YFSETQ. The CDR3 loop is CASRGQVSGYEQYF. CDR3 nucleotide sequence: TGCGCCAGCAGGGGACAGGTATCGGGCTACGAGCAGTACTTC.

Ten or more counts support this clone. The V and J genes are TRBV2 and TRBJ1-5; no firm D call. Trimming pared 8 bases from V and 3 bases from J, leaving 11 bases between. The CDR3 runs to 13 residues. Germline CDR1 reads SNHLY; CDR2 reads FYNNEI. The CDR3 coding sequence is TGTGCCAGCGCGGGAGGGTTCAATCAGCCCCAGCATTTT. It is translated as CASAGGFNQPQHF.

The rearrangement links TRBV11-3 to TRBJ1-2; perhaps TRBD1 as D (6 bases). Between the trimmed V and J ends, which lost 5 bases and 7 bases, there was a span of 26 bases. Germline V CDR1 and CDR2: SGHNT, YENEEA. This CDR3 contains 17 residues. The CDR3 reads CASSKAPVGGDKSGYTF. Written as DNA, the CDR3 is TGTGCCAGCAGCAAAGCGCCGGTGGGGGGGGACAAGTCTGGCTACACCTTC.

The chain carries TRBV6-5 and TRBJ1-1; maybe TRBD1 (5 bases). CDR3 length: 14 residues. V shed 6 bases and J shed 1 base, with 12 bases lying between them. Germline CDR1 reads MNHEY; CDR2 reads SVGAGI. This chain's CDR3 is CASSAGHGNTEAFF. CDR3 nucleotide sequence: TGTGCCAGCAGCGCCGGACATGGGAACACTGAAGCTTTCTTT.

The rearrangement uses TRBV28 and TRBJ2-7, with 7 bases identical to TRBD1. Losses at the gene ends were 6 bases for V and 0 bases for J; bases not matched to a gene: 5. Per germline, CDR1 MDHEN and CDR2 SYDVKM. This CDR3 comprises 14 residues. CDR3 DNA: TGTGCCAGCAGCAGAGGGGGCGTCTCCTACGAGCAGTACTTC. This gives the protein CASSRGGVSYEQYF.

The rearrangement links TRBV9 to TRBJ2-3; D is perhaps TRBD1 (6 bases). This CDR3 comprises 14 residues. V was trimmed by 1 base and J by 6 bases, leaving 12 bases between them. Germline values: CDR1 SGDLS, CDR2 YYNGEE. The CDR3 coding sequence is TGTGCCAGCAGCGTACAGACAGGACGCGATACGCAGTATTTT. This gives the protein CASSVQTGRDTQYF.